These T cell receptor beta chains were read from a single sample in a study of identical twins. A single record per CDR3 protein comes from TCRdb applying MiXCR to the 5' RACE reads. The table has about 900,000 distinct CDR3 sequences, roughly 12% seen once. In addition, the sample was reused for a study of yellow fever vaccine responses in identical twins.

The specimen was PBMCs. These receptors were obtained from a woman aged 18-29 years in good health. Both conserved end residues are part of each CDR3. The order of the fields is D gene, J gene, V gene, clone size, CDR3 DNA, CDR3 protein. D genes are given only for firm matches. Some rows have no size entry. The others give once, few or many, or a class for an expanded clone.

TRBD2 TRBJ2-1 TRBV4-1 . TGCGCCAGCAGCCCCTGGACTAGCGCCAACCAAAATGAGCAGTTCTTC CASSPWTSANQNEQFF
TRBD1 TRBJ2-2 TRBV11-2 few TGTGCCAGCAGCCGAAACCCGACAGGGTCGAACACCGGGGAGCTGTTTTTT CASSRNPTGSNTGELFF
. TRBJ2-1 TRBV6-2/TRBV6-3 few TGTGCCAGCACCCGGTGGAGCTCCTACAATGAGCAGTTCTTC CASTRWSSYNEQFF
TRBD1 TRBJ1-1 TRBV3-1 few TGTGCCAGCAGCCGGTCTCTGCCGGGACAGGGGAACACTGAAGCTTTCTTT CASSRSLPGQGNTEAFF
. TRBJ2-3 TRBV29-1 . TGCAGCGTTGAAATTGTCACCGGGCGGGCAGATACGCAGTATTTT CSVEIVTGRADTQYF
. TRBJ1-5 TRBV6-1 once TGTGCCAGCAGCATGGGACCGAGACTTGGGCAGCCCCAGCATTTT CASSMGPRLGQPQHF
. TRBJ2-7 TRBV2 . TGTGCCATGCTAGATGGCTACGAGCAGTACTTC CAMLDGYEQYF
TRBD2 TRBJ2-1 TRBV5-1 many TGCGCCAGCAGCCCCGATGGGGGAGGGTTGTACAATGAGCAGTTCTTC CASSPDGGGLYNEQFF
TRBD1 TRBJ1-2 TRBV12-3/TRBV12-4 many TGTGCCAGCAGTTTTGGGACAGGGGGCGGTGGCTACACCTTC CASSFGTGGGGYTF
TRBD1 TRBJ1-1 TRBV24-1 few TGTGCCACCAGTGATGGAACAGGGGGCCGCGCTGAAGCTTTCTTT CATSDGTGGRAEAFF
. TRBJ2-1 TRBV5-1 many TGCGCCAGCAGCTTGGAAGGTGAGCAGTTCTTC CASSLEGEQFF
. TRBJ2-2 TRBV12-3/TRBV12-4 . TGTGCCAGCAGTTCGAGGCCAACCGAGCTGTTTTTT CASSSRPTELFF
. TRBJ2-7 TRBV20-1 . TGCAGTGCTGATTATCGCCCCACTAGGACCGCCTACGAGCAGTACTTC CSADYRPTRTAYEQYF
. TRBJ1-1 TRBV25-1 many TGTGCCAGCAGTGAATACGGGGCGGGCACTGAAGCTTTCTTT CASSEYGAGTEAFF
TRBD2 TRBJ2-1 TRBV5-1 few TGCGCCAGCAGCTCGAAGCTAGCGGGAGGGAATGAGCAGTTCTTC CASSSKLAGGNEQFF
. TRBJ2-7 TRBV20-1 many TGCAGTGCCGGGGGCTGGGATCCCTACGAGCAGTACTTC CSAGGWDPYEQYF
. TRBJ1-5 TRBV5-1 many TGCGCCAGCAGCTTGGAAGGAGATAGGCCCCAGCATTTT CASSLEGDRPQHF
TRBD2 TRBJ2-1 TRBV10-3 . TGTGCCATCATGGCTAGCGGGAGGGATGAGCAGTTCTTC CAIMASGRDEQFF
TRBD2 TRBJ2-1 TRBV20-1 few TGCAGTGCTAGTATGCCTAGCGGGAGCCATGAGCAGTTCTTC CSASMPSGSHEQFF
. TRBJ2-7 TRBV4-1 few TGCGCCAGCAGCACCAGACAGGGACTCTACGAGCAGTACTTC CASSTRQGLYEQYF
. TRBJ1-4 TRBV23-1 . TGCGCCAGCTCCTTGAAACTGTTTTTT CASSLKLFF
. TRBJ2-3 TRBV2 few TGTGCCAGCAGGAGGACAGTGACAGATACGCAGTATTTT CASRRTVTDTQYF
. TRBJ2-2 TRBV5-5 many TGTGCCAGCAGCTTGGTAGTCAACACCGGGGAGCTGTTTTTT CASSLVVNTGELFF
TRBD1 TRBJ1-5 TRBV4-2 few TGTGCCAGCAGGACTAACAGGGGCGAGAGCAATCAGCCCCAGCATTTT CASRTNRGESNQPQHF
. TRBJ1-1 TRBV5-5 many TGTGCCAGCAGCTTTGGCGGGGGAAGCACTGAAGCTTTCTTT CASSFGGGSTEAFF
TRBD2 TRBJ2-2 TRBV7-9 many TGTGCCAGCAGCTGGGAGGGAGGAACACGGAACACCGGGGAGCTGTTTTTT CASSWEGGTRNTGELFF
. TRBJ2-1 TRBV14 . TGTGCCAGCAGCCAAGATAGCGCTGGTGAGCAGTTCTTC CASSQDSAGEQFF
. TRBJ1-3 TRBV7-3 . TGTGCCAGCAGCTTAATAACGTGTCGGGGCGACACCATATATTTT CASSLITCRGDTIYF
TRBD1 TRBJ2-7 TRBV24-1 . TGTGCCACCAGTGATCCAGGACAGGGGGACCGGTCCTACGAGCAGTACTTC CATSDPGQGDRSYEQYF
. TRBJ2-2 TRBV29-1 . TGCAGCGTTGAAGATCCCTCAGGGGCGTACACCGGGGAGCTGTTTTTT CSVEDPSGAYTGELFF
TRBD1 TRBJ2-5 TRBV5-1 few TGCGCCAGCAGCTTGGCCGGACAGGGACGTATCGAGACCCAGTACTTC CASSLAGQGRIETQYF
. TRBJ1-4 TRBV20-1 . TGCAGTGCCAACCAGGCGAGGTCAACTAATGAAAAACTGTTTTTT CSANQARSTNEKLFF
. TRBJ2-3 TRBV6-1 many TGTGCCAGCACCTCCGGGGGCAGGGTCGCAGATACGCAGTATTTT CASTSGGRVADTQYF
. TRBJ1-3 TRBV5-1 many TGCGCCAGCAGCGCGGACCAGCACACCATATATTTT CASSADQHTIYF
. TRBJ2-1 TRBV6-6 many TGTGCCAGCAGTTACCTTGGGGGGAATGAGCAGTTCTTC CASSYLGGNEQFF
. TRBJ2-2 TRBV12-3/TRBV12-4 many TGTGCCAGCAGTCCCGAAAGTGGAGCGACAAACACCGGGGAGCTGTTTTTT CASSPESGATNTGELFF
. TRBJ2-3 TRBV11-2 . TGTGCCGCAACTGGAGCGAACACAGATACGCAGTATTTT CAATGANTDTQYF
. TRBJ1-5 TRBV7-9 few TGTGCCAGCACCGAAGGGGGGTATAGCAATCAGCCCCAGCATTTT CASTEGGYSNQPQHF
. TRBJ2-3 TRBV5-1 few TGCGCCAGCAGCTTGGGGACACAAAGTGCCGATACGCAGTATTTT CASSLGTQSADTQYF
. TRBJ2-5 TRBV4-2 . TGTGCCAGCAGCCAAGCCCCCGAGAACCAGGGGTACCAAGAGACCCAGTACTTC CASSQAPENQGYQETQYF
. TRBJ2-2 TRBV27 . TGTGGCAGGACAATTAACACCGGGGAGCTGTTTTTT CGRTINTGELFF
TRBD1 TRBJ1-5 TRBV20-1 . TGCAGTGCCAGGGCAGGGGGCAGTCAGCCCCAGCATTTT CSARAGGSQPQHF
. TRBJ1-2 TRBV28 . TGTGCCAGCACCCCGGGACACGATGGCTACACCTTC CASTPGHDGYTF
TRBD2 TRBJ2-3 TRBV2 few TGTGCCAGCTCCCGGTCCCCCACCGGGGGGTTCGGCACAGATACGCAGTATTTT CASSRSPTGGFGTDTQYF
. TRBJ2-5 TRBV12-3/TRBV12-4 many TGTGCCAGCAGTTTATGGCCAGGCCAAGAGACCCAGTACTTC CASSLWPGQETQYF
TRBD2 TRBJ2-1 TRBV12-3/TRBV12-4 many TGTGCCAGCAGTTTACTAGCGGGAGGTTTGCGTCCTATAGGCAATGAGCAGTTCTTC CASSLLAGGLRPIGNEQFF
TRBD1 TRBJ1-5 TRBV12-3/TRBV12-4 few TGTGCCAGCAGCGGGACAGGGGGTAGCAATCAGCCCCAGCATTTT CASSGTGGSNQPQHF
. TRBJ2-7 TRBV10-3 . TGTGCCATCAGTGAGTCGAGGGGCGAGCAGTACTTC CAISESRGEQYF
. TRBJ2-7 TRBV9 . TGTGCCAGCAGCGTAACAGGGCGAACCTACGAGCAGTACTTC CASSVTGRTYEQYF
TRBD1 TRBJ2-3 TRBV6-1 . TGTGCCATCCAGAGGACAGGGGGATTGACAGATACGCAGTATTTT CAIQRTGGLTDTQYF
TRBD1 TRBJ2-7 TRBV12-3/TRBV12-4 . TGTGCCAGCAGTTTATCGGGGACAGGGCGGTACGAGCAGTACTTC CASSLSGTGRYEQYF
. TRBJ2-5 TRBV9 once TGTGCCAGCAGCGTAGGAGCGGAGACCCAGTACTTC CASSVGAETQYF
. TRBJ1-1 TRBV29-1 many TGCAGCGTTGAAGACGGGATGAACACTGAAGCTTTCTTT CSVEDGMNTEAFF
. TRBJ2-1 TRBV7-9 . TGTGCCAGCAGCTTACGGCTGCGGGATGAGCAGTTCTTC CASSLRLRDEQFF
TRBD2 TRBJ2-1 TRBV7-2 few TGTGCCAGCAGCTCCAGACTAGCGGGAGACCTTATCCATGAGCAGTTCTTC CASSSRLAGDLIHEQFF
. TRBJ2-5 TRBV10-3 . TGTGCCATCAGTGAACTAAGAGCCCCCCAAGAGACCCAGTACTTC CAISELRAPQETQYF
TRBD1 TRBJ2-7 TRBV5-1 . TGCGCCAGCAGACACCGGGACAGCGGATTGCTAACCTACGAGCAGTACTTC CASRHRDSGLLTYEQYF